This TCR beta chain originates from a study of Graves' ophthalmopathy and Graves' hyperthyroidism. The V gene's germline CDR1 is ENHRY and CDR2 SYGVKD. V lost 10 bases and J lost 1, with 11 bases in between. This CDR3 has 14 residues. Amplifying from RNA transcripts, the study obtained TCR beta CDR3 regions. Second-round multiplex PCR came after first-round RT-PCR with HTBI primers. TCRdb fed the multiplex PCR reads into MiXCR, producing one record per CDR3 protein. The sample records about 740,000 distinct CDR3 sequences, 40% being singletons. This clonotype was found once. The chain has TRBV10-3 and TRBJ2-6; the D gene is possibly TRBD2 (5 bases). The sample comprised peripheral blood. The source of this sequence is an adult man with Graves' ophthalmopathy. The CDR3: CASRWRSGANVLTF. The CDR3, as DNA: TGTGCCAGCAGATGGAGGTCTGGGGCCAACGTCCTGACTTTC.